The clone carrying this TCR beta chain came up many times. This sample stems from a study of T-cell reconstitution after alpha-beta-depleted transplantation in children. As it was prepared, the TCRbeta library received unique molecular identifiers. One entry per CDR3 protein, called by TCRdb with MiXCR from the PCR reads. The table lists about 190,000 distinct CDR3 sequences, roughly 11% of them singletons. V dropped 0 bases and J dropped 3 bases, with 6 bases sitting between them. Germline V gives CDR1 MGHRA, CDR2 YSYEKL. The CDR3 runs to 14 residues. Source: PBMCs, taken before TCRalphabeta/CD19-depleted stem cell transplant. This sequence was found in a boy under 10 years old with acute myeloid leukemia, due to receive a stem cell transplant. The V call is TRBV4-1, the J call TRBJ2-4, with no clear D. CDR3 bases: TGCGCCAGCAGCCAAGACAGCTTCAAAAACATTCAGTACTTC. Amino acids: CASSQDSFKNIQYF.